Sequencing of this TCR beta chain was carried out in a study of Ad26.COV2.S vaccination and SARS-CoV-2 variants. About the research overall: In the study, Ad26.COV2.S was injected intramuscularly once, or twice 56 days apart.

Broader study findings: Vaccinees displayed broader spike-specific TCR repertoires than placebo recipients. Post-vaccination breadth of spike-specific CD8+ and CD4+ T cell responses was reportedly substantial.

CDR1 SQVTM and CDR2 ANQGSEA come from the germline V gene. The CDR3 loop spans 15 amino acids. The J segment lost 4 bases and the V segment lost 1 base, leaving 4 bases of the junction unmatched. Method: immunoSEQ multiplex PCR; TCRdb's copy keeps in-frame clones and lacks some. The data hold 240,000 or so clones, with roughly 90% observed a single time. Remarks on this clone: The antigen remains unidentified.

Treatment given: around 19 received Ad26.COV2.S at low or high dose, single or two shots; about 5 received placebo; per-sample allocation not given. Each sample was drawn 63 days after the first injection (of vaccine or placebo). This receptor was taken from a person aged 18-65 years who received the Ad26.COV2.S COVID-19 vaccine or a placebo. The material was peripheral blood, obtained in a trial of Ad26.COV2.S vaccine versus placebo. The rearrangement uses TRBV29-1 and TRBJ2-1, with TRBD2 matching over 10 bases. CDR3 sequence reads: CSVEGISGRYNEQFF. In DNA form, the CDR3 reads TGCAGCGTTGAAGGTATTAGCGGGAGGTACAATGAGCAGTTCTTC.